This is a list of T cell receptor beta chains from one sample in a study of cytomegalovirus exposure and HLA in healthy donors. TCRdb's table, derived via immunoSEQ multiplex PCR, lists solely in-frame clones and lacks some. Among around 150,000 clones listed, approximately 81% were seen once. Sequenced input: PBMCs. These receptor sequences come from a man aged 18 to 29 in good health and CMV-seropositive. CDR3s include the opening cysteine and the closing phenylalanine or tryptophan. The order of the fields is clone size, V gene, CDR3 protein. Only some rows state a clone size, as once, few, many or a class for expanded clones.

abundance: once; v_gene: TRBV7-8; CDR3aa: CASSPRGGQGTEAFF
abundance: NA; v_gene: TRBV9; CDR3aa: CASSVGLGQGGNHEQYF
abundance: NA; v_gene: TRBV9; CDR3aa: CASSVGQSNEQFF
abundance: NA; v_gene: TRBV4-1; CDR3aa: CASSQGAGGTYEQYF
abundance: once; v_gene: TRBV30; CDR3aa: CAWSAGADTQYF
abundance: NA; v_gene: TRBV9; CDR3aa: CASSVGGGWSDTQYF
abundance: NA; v_gene: TRBV19; CDR3aa: CASSRGGSYNEQFF
abundance: NA; v_gene: TRBV2; CDR3aa: CASNLDRAGNQPQHF
abundance: NA; v_gene: TRBV7-6; CDR3aa: CASSLALGQPRLKTQYF
abundance: few; v_gene: TRBV6-5; CDR3aa: CASSNTGGGYGYTF
abundance: NA; v_gene: TRBV19; CDR3aa: CASSILLAGASTGELFF
abundance: NA; v_gene: TRBV9; CDR3aa: CASSPADRALEAFF
abundance: NA; v_gene: TRBV7-3; CDR3aa: CASSISGGAGELFF
abundance: NA; v_gene: TRBV7-2; CDR3aa: CASSLIRTGSSYNSPLHF
abundance: once; v_gene: TRBV10-3; CDR3aa: CAFSDRQNEKLFF
abundance: NA; v_gene: TRBV6-5; CDR3aa: CASSYGSGPGLGAFF
abundance: few; v_gene: TRBV9; CDR3aa: CASSTRDRVINEQFF
abundance: once; v_gene: TRBV5-1; CDR3aa: CASSGPGTSGVYNEQFF
abundance: NA; v_gene: TRBV12-5; CDR3aa: CASGLVQGGAGNQPQHF
abundance: once; v_gene: TRBV7-9; CDR3aa: CASSHYIITGGSNQPQHF
abundance: NA; v_gene: TRBV7-2; CDR3aa: CASSLVAGVAQPQHF
abundance: NA; v_gene: TRBV7-2; CDR3aa: CASSGGGGSYTDTQYF
abundance: NA; v_gene: TRBV29-1; CDR3aa: CSVGGRLTDEQFF
abundance: NA; v_gene: TRBV14; CDR3aa: CASSQDQQKQFF
abundance: NA; v_gene: TRBV9; CDR3aa: CASTSSDTDFYGYTF
abundance: NA; v_gene: TRBV7-2; CDR3aa: CASSSRVSPEAFF
abundance: NA; v_gene: TRBV4-3; CDR3aa: CASSQSVAGGQGGQPQHF
abundance: NA; v_gene: TRBV6-1; CDR3aa: CASSTLLGQEYEQYF
abundance: NA; v_gene: TRBV7-2; CDR3aa: CASSPGLAGGLGELFF
abundance: NA; v_gene: TRBV6-1; CDR3aa: CASSEKDRRSSYEQYF
abundance: NA; v_gene: TRBV5-5; CDR3aa: CASSLDFGGSQPQHF
abundance: few; v_gene: TRBV7-2; CDR3aa: CASSFSGGKGYTF
abundance: NA; v_gene: TRBV9; CDR3aa: CASSVGGGGAAGELFF
abundance: NA; v_gene: TRBV2; CDR3aa: CASSELAGLVAEQFF
abundance: once; v_gene: TRBV7-7; CDR3aa: CASSGGGPETQYF
abundance: NA; v_gene: TRBV25-1; CDR3aa: CASSEEGTVNEQFF
abundance: NA; v_gene: TRBV6-1; CDR3aa: CASSRDRGLGYTF
abundance: NA; v_gene: TRBV19; CDR3aa: CASSERGLNQPQHF
abundance: NA; v_gene: TRBV30; CDR3aa: CAWSVGGADTQYF
abundance: NA; v_gene: TRBV5-1; CDR3aa: CASSPRDRAPEQYF
abundance: NA; v_gene: TRBV5-5; CDR3aa: CASSFTRQGITYEQYF
abundance: NA; v_gene: TRBV7-3; CDR3aa: CASSGRRDTEAFF
abundance: NA; v_gene: TRBV5-1; CDR3aa: CASSWGTSGGASEQFF
abundance: NA; v_gene: TRBV15; CDR3aa: CATSRELAGGKDTQYF
abundance: NA; v_gene: TRBV5-5; CDR3aa: CASSSTDSNYGYTF
abundance: once; v_gene: TRBV5-6; CDR3aa: CASSFGSGNTIYF
abundance: NA; v_gene: TRBV2; CDR3aa: CASRGTGGNTEAFF
abundance: NA; v_gene: TRBV25-1; CDR3aa: CASSRPGLAGWEQFF
abundance: NA; v_gene: TRBV19; CDR3aa: CASRGPKGETQYF
abundance: NA; v_gene: TRBV7-2; CDR3aa: CASSWHRDRPPYEQYF
abundance: NA; v_gene: TRBV18; CDR3aa: CASSPQRGANTGELFF
abundance: NA; v_gene: TRBV7-2; CDR3aa: CASSFHWTGGYEQYF
abundance: NA; v_gene: TRBV9; CDR3aa: CASSVDSESSGNTIYF
abundance: NA; v_gene: TRBV6-1; CDR3aa: CASWTGASYNEQFF
abundance: NA; v_gene: TRBV7-2; CDR3aa: CASSLVEGANYGYTF
abundance: NA; v_gene: TRBV13; CDR3aa: CASSPFDRSNSPLHF
abundance: NA; v_gene: TRBV2; CDR3aa: CASSAGNEQFF
abundance: NA; v_gene: TRBV5-1; CDR3aa: CASSDGTGHYGYTF
abundance: few; v_gene: TRBV9; CDR3aa: CASSEASYTGELFF